This T cell receptor beta chain was captured in a study of cytomegalovirus exposure and HLA in healthy donors. Both 60 Vbeta primers and 13 Jbeta primers went into the PCR. TCRdb's table, derived via immunoSEQ multiplex PCR, lists solely in-frame clones and lacks some. The sample yields 90,000 to 120,000 clones, 73% seen once. The TCR comes from a man aged 30 to 45 in good health and CMV-seronegative. Input material: PBMCs.

In nucleotides, the CDR3 is TGCGCCAGCAGTGATTCGGGAGGGTCCTACAATGAGCAGTTCTTC. This sequence encodes CASSDSGGSYNEQFF. The chain has TRBV10-1 and TRBJ2-1; the match to TRBD2 covers 8 bases. CDR1 and CDR2 (germline): WNHNN, SYGVQD (reference sequence). J gave up 1 base and V 3 bases, and 2 bases lay outside the gene matches. The length of the CDR3 is 15 residues.